This T cell receptor beta chain was recorded in a study of blood T cell repertoires in COVID-19. Study-wide context: Acute and convalescent COVID-19 specimens originated in the United States, Italy and Spain. Sources were T cells, B-cell-depleted T cells, or PBMCs; the material itself was cDNA or gDNA.

The study assigned cohorts using participant-reported clinical history. Cohort 3 donors were reported recovered after two negative PCRs, clearance, or symptom resolution. The data were produced by immunoSEQ multiplex PCR, yet TCRdb's version contains in-frame clones alone and is incomplete. In the table there are roughly 300,000 clones, approximately 81% of which are singletons. Per the germline V gene, CDR1 is SGHDT and CDR2 is YYEEEE. The V and J ends lost 2 bases and 8 bases, in that order; junction bases with no gene match: 11. This CDR3 region has 15 residues. This TCR was recovered from a woman between 45 and 60 years old who had recovered from COVID-19. Material: PBMCs or T cells enriched from blood (not recorded which). The V gene is TRBV5-6, the J gene TRBJ1-2, with 8 nucleotides matching TRBD1. The CDR3 bases are TGTGCCAGCAGCTTTCTGTTCCAGGGGGCTGGAGGCTACACCTTC. Amino acids: CASSFLFQGAGGYTF.